The clone carrying this TCR beta chain has more than one count but fewer than ten. The V segment lost 1 base and the J segment 6 bases; nucleotides outside the gene matches: 7. Germline V CDR1 and CDR2: LGHDT, YNNKEL (reference sequence). CDR3 size: 15 residues. Under the authors' procedure: Counts of nucleated cells, estimated from reference gene primer amplification, were obtained. The data were produced by immunoSEQ multiplex PCR, yet TCRdb's version contains in-frame clones alone and is incomplete. V, J and clone size are those of that table, while D and trimming were read from the DNA. The sample yields approximately 300,000 clones, around 87% seen once. The sample comes from a study of blood T cell repertoires in COVID-19. For the study at large: Researchers got acute and convalescent COVID-19 samples from the United States, Italy and Spain. Sources were T cells, B-cell-depleted T cells, or PBMCs; the material itself was cDNA or gDNA.

This chain connects TRBV3-1 (or the pseudogene TRBV3-2) to TRBJ2-7, with TRBD2 identical over 9 bases. This clonotype was obtained from a man aged 45-65 years with active or convalescent COVID-19. The source material was peripheral blood. The DNA for the CDR3 is TGTGCCAGCAGCCAAGGCGGGAGGGTATTCGGCGAGCAGTACTTC. It codes for CASSQGGRVFGEQYF.